This TCR beta chain derives from a study of cytotoxic CD8 clonotypes in ibrutinib-treated CLL. The overall study: Once patients had received a median 12 months of treatment, range 6 to 36, response samples were obtained. Whole-study results and caveats: Starting clonality was above that of age-matched healthy donors and tracked circulating CD8+ T-cell counts.

Sequenced by immunoSEQ multiplex PCR; TCRdb stores in-frame clones only, minus some. The repertoire holds 90,000 to 95,000 clones, with 75% to 80% as singletons. About this clone itself: Antigen specificity is unknown.

With cryopreserved PBMCs as the source, 1.5 to 2.5 micrograms of genomic DNA went to TCR beta libraries. The material was PBMCs, obtained after 24 months of ibrutinib treatment. The TCR comes from a human donor with chronic lymphocytic leukemia.

CDR3 DNA: TGCGCCAGCAGTGAGTGGGCAGGGACAGGACTAAACACCATATATTTT. Translated, it gives CASSEWAGTGLNTIYF. The chain links TRBV10-2 to TRBJ1-3; TRBD1 matches at 8 bases. There are 16 residues in the CDR3. The V and J ends lost 1 base and 6 bases, in that order; junction bases with no gene match: 8. Per the germline V gene, CDR1 is WSHSY and CDR2 is SAAADI.